This TCR beta chain originates from a study of cytomegalovirus exposure and HLA in healthy donors. General study points: Researchers reported in a later analysis that a missense DCLRE1C variant was tied to TCR beta V- and J-gene trimming. Most subjects had HLA-A and HLA-B alleles reportedly predicted accurately by TCR beta sequences. The authors listed around 150 TCR beta chains as cytomegalovirus-associated. In an earlier analysis, in 540 or so donors, most V segments appeared productive either ~90% or ~30% of the time.

Details on this clone: Its target is not known.

The PCR used 60 Vbeta and 13 Jbeta primers. The data were produced by immunoSEQ multiplex PCR, yet TCRdb's version contains in-frame clones alone and is incomplete. The repertoire table contains about 96,000 clones. Germline values: CDR1 SGDLS, CDR2 YYNGEE. This CDR3 spans 15 amino acids. Losses at the gene ends were 0 bases for V and 6 bases for J; bases not matched to a gene: 4. The material sequenced was PBMCs. The receptor was derived from a woman in her twenties or thirties in good health and CMV-seronegative. The chain links TRBV9 to TRBJ2-1; the match to TRBD2 covers 9 bases. The CDR3 bases are TGTGCCAGCAGCGTAGGCGGGGGGGCACGCAATGAGCAGTTCTTC. Its translation is CASSVGGGARNEQFF.